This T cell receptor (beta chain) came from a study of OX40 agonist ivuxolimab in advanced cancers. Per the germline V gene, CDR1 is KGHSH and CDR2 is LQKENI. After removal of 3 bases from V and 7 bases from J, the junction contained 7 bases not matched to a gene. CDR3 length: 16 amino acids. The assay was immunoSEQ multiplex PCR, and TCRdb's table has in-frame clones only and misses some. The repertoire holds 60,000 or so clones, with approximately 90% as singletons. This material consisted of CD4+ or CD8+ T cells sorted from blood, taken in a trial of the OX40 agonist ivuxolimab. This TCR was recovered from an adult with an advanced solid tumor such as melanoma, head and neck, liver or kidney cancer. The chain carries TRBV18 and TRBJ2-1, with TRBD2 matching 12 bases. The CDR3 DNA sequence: TGTGCCAGCTCACCCGGCGGACTAGCGGGAAATAATGAGCAGTTCTTC. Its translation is CASSPGGLAGNNEQFF.